Below, 2 T cell receptor beta chains from the same sample are listed, as sequenced in a study of blood T cell repertoires in COVID-19. Sequencing used immunoSEQ multiplex PCR; TCRdb keeps in-frame clones, though not all of them. The top ten clones hold roughly 1.8% of a sample with about 150,000 clones, 60% to 85% of them seen once. The sample consisted of peripheral blood. Receptors were obtained from an elderly man with acute or convalescent COVID-19.

This chain uses TRBV2 with TRBJ1-1, with unresolved D. CDR3 length equals 14 residues. Germline assignment: CDR1 SNHLY and CDR2 FYNNEI. The V end was cut by 5 bases, the J end by 6 bases, with 16 bases between. This chain's CDR3 is CASSLEVAVAEAFF. Here the CDR3 DNA reads TGTGCCAGCAGTTTGGAGGTGGCGGTCGCTGAAGCTTTCTTT.

This clone appeared a few times. This sequence joins TRBV6-6 and TRBJ1-1; 7 bases fit TRBD1. In germline, CDR1 is MNHNY, CDR2 SVGAGI (reference sequence). This CDR3 has 15 amino acids. J gave up 0 bases and V 7 bases, and 8 bases lay outside the gene matches. CDR3 sequence (DNA): TGTGCCAGCAATCGACAGGGAAGAATGAACACTGAAGCTTTCTTT. Protein sequence: CASNRQGRMNTEAFF.